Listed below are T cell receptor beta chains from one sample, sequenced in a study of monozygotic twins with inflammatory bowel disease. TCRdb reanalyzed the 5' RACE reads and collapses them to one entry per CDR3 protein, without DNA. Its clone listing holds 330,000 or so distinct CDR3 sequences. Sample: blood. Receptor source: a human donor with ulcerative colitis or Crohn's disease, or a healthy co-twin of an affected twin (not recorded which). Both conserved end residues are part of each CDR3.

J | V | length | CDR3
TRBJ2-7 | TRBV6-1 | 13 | CASSETGVGEQYF
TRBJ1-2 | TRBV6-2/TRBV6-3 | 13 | CASSYPGTDGYTF
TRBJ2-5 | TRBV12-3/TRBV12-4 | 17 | CASSPWTSGNTGETQYF
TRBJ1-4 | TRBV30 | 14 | CAWGKDSANEKLFF
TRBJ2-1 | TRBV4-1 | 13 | CASSQKIVGEQFF
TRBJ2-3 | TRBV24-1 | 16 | CATSDPGGLRPDTQYF
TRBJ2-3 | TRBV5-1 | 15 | CASSRGLAGVDTQYF
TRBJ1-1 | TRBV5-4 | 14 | CASTDRGRVTEVFF
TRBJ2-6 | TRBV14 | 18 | CASSRGLAGASGANVLTF
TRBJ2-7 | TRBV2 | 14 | CASSDLGQYYEQYF
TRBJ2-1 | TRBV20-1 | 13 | CSAPTSGRDEQFF
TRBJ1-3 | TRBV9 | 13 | CASSTNAGNTIYF
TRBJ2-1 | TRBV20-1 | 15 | CSAKELARPINEQFF
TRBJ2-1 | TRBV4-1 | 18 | CASSQTRGAVSSYNEQFF
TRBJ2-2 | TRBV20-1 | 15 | CSALRGGLNTGELFF
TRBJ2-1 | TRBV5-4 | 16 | CASSLGTSGTINEQFF
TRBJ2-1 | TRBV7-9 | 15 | CASSRGDRGLDEQFF
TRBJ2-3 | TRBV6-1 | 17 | CASSPTTGGGRTDTQYF
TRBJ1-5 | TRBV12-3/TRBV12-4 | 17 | CASTKRGGQGEGQPQHF
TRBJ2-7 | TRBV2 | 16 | CASSESLPVGSYEQYF
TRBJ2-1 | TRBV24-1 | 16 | CATSDPGTRGLNEQFF
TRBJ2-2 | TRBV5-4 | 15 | CASSPGTPGTGELFF
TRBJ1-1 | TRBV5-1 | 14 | CASSLGEGDTEAFF
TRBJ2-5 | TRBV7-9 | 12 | CASSLDRLRWYF
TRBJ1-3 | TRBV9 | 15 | CASTSGGASGNTIYF
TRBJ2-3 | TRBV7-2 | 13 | CASSSPADRDQYF
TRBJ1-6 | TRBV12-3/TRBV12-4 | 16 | CASSPSGTANNSPLHF
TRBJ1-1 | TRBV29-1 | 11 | CSVGQDTEAFF
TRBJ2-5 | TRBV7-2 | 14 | CASSYQRGQETQYF
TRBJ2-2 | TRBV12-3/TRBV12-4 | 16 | CASRTSGQRNTGELFF
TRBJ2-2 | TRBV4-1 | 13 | CASSQRDTGELFF
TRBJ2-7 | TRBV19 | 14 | CASSKQEVLGEQYF